These 28 T cell receptor beta chains were all obtained from the same sample, sequenced in a study of glioma-infiltrating T cells after dendritic cell vaccination. TCRdb keeps only in-frame clones here, not all; method: immunoSEQ multiplex PCR. The sample has 45,000 to 55,000 clones, 85% to 90% seen once. The source was blood, collected before dendritic cell vaccination. These receptors all come from a human donor with glioblastoma.

J is TRBJ2-2 and V is TRBV30; TRBD2 agrees at 12 bases. Germline V gene lookup returns CDR1 GTSNPN and CDR2 SVGIG (reference sequence). This CDR3 contains 19 residues. V shed 5 bases, J shed 0 bases, and the junction held 13 bases outside the gene matches. In DNA form, the CDR3 reads TGTGCCTGGGGACTAGCGGGGAGTAGTTCACGCCCGAACACCGGGGAGCTGTTTTTT. Residues: CAWGLAGSSSRPNTGELFF.

The genes are TRBV27 and TRBJ1-2, with D possibly TRBD1 on 6 matching bases. Per the germline V gene, CDR1 is MNHEY and CDR2 is SMNVEV (reference sequence). V dropped 2 bases and J dropped 2 bases, with 12 bases sitting between them. CDR3 length: 15 residues. CDR3 sequence reads: CASSLKQGGNYGYTF. In DNA, the CDR3 is TGTGCCAGCAGTTTAAAACAGGGTGGGAACTATGGCTACACCTTC.

The chain joins TRBV20-1 to TRBJ1-1; maybe TRBD1 (6 bases). V dropped 6 bases and J dropped 11 bases, with 16 bases sitting between them. CDR1 is DFQATT and CDR2 is SNEGSKA in the germline V gene (reference sequence). The CDR3 sequence is 11 residues long. Here the CDR3 reads CSASGKGGAFF. The CDR3 DNA reads TGCAGTGCATCGGGGAAGGGGGGGGCTTTCTTT.

This clone showed up just a few times. The chain is built from TRBV12-5 and TRBJ1-1, with D uncertain. CDR3 length: 15 residues. Germline V CDR1 and CDR2: LGHNT, FRNRAP. Trimming shortened V by 0 bases and J by 1 base, and 9 bases separated the two germline ends. Here the CDR3 DNA reads TGTGCTAGTGGTTTGGTACATTCGGGGAACACTGAAGCTTTCTTT. This encodes CASGLVHSGNTEAFF.

DNA for the CDR3: TGTGCCAGCTCACCACCGGGACAGGGGGCCAAAAACATTCAGTACTTC. Translated, it gives CASSPPGQGAKNIQYF. The rearrangement joins TRBV18 to TRBJ2-4; 10 nucleotides line up with TRBD1. The CDR3 sequence is 16 residues long. The V gene end was trimmed by 0 bases and the J gene end by 1 base; junction bases not matched to a gene: 0. The germline V gene encodes CDR1 KGHSH and CDR2 LQKENI.

The V and J genes are TRBV27 and TRBJ1-1; TRBD1 matches at 7 bases. J was trimmed by 2 bases and V by 2 bases; bases with no gene match: 8. CDR1 and CDR2 from the germline V gene are MNHEY and SMNVEV (reference sequence). The CDR3 totals 16 residues. The CDR3 loop reads CASSLEGQPINTEAFF. For the CDR3, the DNA is TGTGCCAGCAGTTTAGAGGGACAGCCTATAAACACTGAAGCTTTCTTT.

This chain links TRBV18 with TRBJ2-2; 8 bases are a match to TRBD1. The CDR3 extends over 15 amino acids. V lost 6 bases and J lost 6; bases outside the gene matches: 9. Germline V lookup: CDR1 KGHSH, CDR2 LQKENI. CDR3 amino acids: CASSPGTGVPGELFF. DNA of the CDR3: TGTGCCAGCTCCCCCGGGACAGGTGTTCCCGGGGAGCTGTTTTTT. The full variable domain, its missing parts supplied by reference TRBV18 and TRBJ2-2, is NAGVMQNPRHLVRRRGQEARLRCSPMKGHSHVYWYRQLPEEGLKFMVYLQKENIIDESGMPKERFSAEFPKEGPSILRIQQVVRGDSAAYFCASSPGTGVPGELFFGEGSRLTVL.

The gene calls are TRBV5-1 and TRBJ1-4; a possible D gene is TRBD1 (6 bases). Germline V lookup: CDR1 SGHRS, CDR2 YFSETQ. CDR3 length equals 14 residues. Trimming stripped 4 bases from V and 3 bases from J, with 10 bases between. CDR3 in DNA: TGCGCCAGCAGCCAGACAGGCGCTAATGAAAAACTGTTTTTT. Encoded protein: CASSQTGANEKLFF.

The rearrangement uses TRBV18 and TRBJ1-2; D unresolved. V was shortened by 6 bases and J by 4 bases, with 15 bases between the two germline ends. This CDR3 region has 14 residues. Germline assignment: CDR1 KGHSH and CDR2 LQKENI. The CDR3 sequence: CASSLDGVLYGYTF. The CDR3, as DNA: TGTGCCAGCTCTCTCGACGGGGTCCTCTATGGCTACACCTTC.

The CDR3 coding sequence is TGTGCCAGCAGCGAAAAGGTAGCGCACAACAATGAGCAGTTCTTC. Translated: CASSEKVAHNNEQFF. The chain links TRBV7-2 to TRBJ2-1; possibly TRBD2 for D (5 bases). Trimming removed 5 bases at V and 5 bases at J, with 16 bases between. This CDR3 has 15 residues. Germline CDR1 and CDR2: SGHTA and FQGNSA.

V and J are TRBV6-6 and TRBJ1-3, with D unresolved. Germline V lookup: CDR1 MNHNY, CDR2 SVGAGI (reference sequence). Trimming cost V 0 bases and J 1 base, with 7 bases left between them. The CDR3 is 15 amino acids. The CDR3 sequence is CASSYSSSSGNTIYF. The CDR3 region has the DNA TGTGCCAGCAGTTACTCGTCCTCTTCTGGAAACACCATATATTTT.

This chain uses TRBV7-9 with TRBJ2-1; 10 positions agree with TRBD2. This CDR3 region has 17 residues. The germline V gene has CDR1 SEHNR and CDR2 FQNEAQ (reference sequence). The V gene end was trimmed by 5 bases and the J gene end by 0 bases; junction bases not matched to a gene: 7. CDR3 bases: TGTGCCAGCAGCCCACTAGCGGGATTAAGCTCCTACAATGAGCAGTTCTTC. Its translation is CASSPLAGLSSYNEQFF.

The chain links TRBV18 to TRBJ1-1; D ambiguous. V was cut by 6 bases and J by 4 bases, with 12 bases left in between. Germline V CDR1 and CDR2: KGHSH, LQKENI. The CDR3 has 13 amino acids. The CDR3 here is CASSIREGTEAFF. The DNA of the CDR3 is TGTGCCAGCTCTATAAGGGAGGGCACTGAAGCTTTCTTT.

V is TRBV5-1 and J is TRBJ1-2, with TRBD1 identical over 8 bases. CDR3 length equals 15 residues. Germline CDR1 SGHRS, CDR2 YFSETQ. V trimming: 2 bases; J trimming: 4 bases; junction bases outside the gene matches: 7. CDR3 bases: TGCGCCAGCAGCTTATCGGGACAGGCGTCCTATGGCTACACCTTC. Protein sequence: CASSLSGQASYGYTF.

V gene TRBV15 combines with J gene TRBJ2-3; 8 nucleotides align to TRBD2. There are 18 residues in the CDR3. The germline V gene encodes CDR1 LNHNV and CDR2 YYDKDF (reference sequence). After removal of 1 base from V and 3 bases from J, the junction contained 12 bases not matched to a gene. The CDR3 is CATSRGTRGGVKTDTQYF. The CDR3, as DNA: TGTGCCACCAGCAGAGGGACACGGGGGGGAGTAAAAACAGATACGCAGTATTTT.

CDR3 DNA sequence: TGTGCCAGCAGAATTCGCAGGGGGTCTTATGGCTACACCTTC. Protein product: CASRIRRGSYGYTF. The chain combines TRBV5-4 with TRBJ1-2, with 7 bases matching TRBD1. The ends lost 5 bases at V and 5 bases at J; junction bases unmatched: 9. Looked up from germline, CDR1 is SGHNT and CDR2 is YYREEE (reference sequence). The length of the CDR3 is 14 residues.

The gene calls are TRBV7-2 and TRBJ2-5, with D possibly TRBD2 on 6 matching bases. The length of the CDR3 is 13 residues. The V end was cut by 5 bases, the J end by 4 bases, with 11 bases between. Germline CDR1 reads SGHTA; CDR2 reads FQGNSA. The CDR3 is CASSPGLGETQYF. For the CDR3, the DNA is TGTGCCAGCAGCCCGGGACTGGGAGAGACCCAGTACTTC.

The chain joins TRBV6-5 to TRBJ1-5, with 11 bases fitting TRBD1. Germline-derived CDR1 and CDR2 are MNHEY and SVGAGI. The CDR3 spans 16 residues. V lost 4 bases and J lost 4; bases outside the gene matches: 6. CDR3 region: CASSFGGTGGNQPQHF. DNA for the CDR3: TGTGCCAGCAGTTTTGGCGGGACAGGGGGAAATCAGCCCCAGCATTTT.

The V gene is TRBV7-9, the J gene TRBJ1-5, with D uncertain. Germline V gives CDR1 SEHNR, CDR2 FQNEAQ (reference sequence). The CDR3 runs 12 residues. The germline V and J ends were trimmed by 1 base and 7 bases, with 5 bases remaining between them. The CDR3 sequence: CASSLGHQPQHF. CDR3 coding DNA: TGTGCCAGCAGCTTAGGACACCAGCCCCAGCATTTT.

The chain is built from TRBV5-5 and TRBJ2-1; TRBD2 matches at 12 bases. The CDR3 extends over 16 amino acids. Germline trimming cut 4 bases from V and 7 bases from J; bases unmatched to any gene: 9. The germline gives CDR1 SGHKS, CDR2 YYEKEE (reference sequence). The CDR3 DNA is TGTGCCAGCAGCGAAAAGACTAGCGGGAGTGTAAATGAGCAGTTCTTC. It yields the protein CASSEKTSGSVNEQFF.

The chain carries TRBV5-8 and TRBJ2-3; TRBD2 agrees at 8 bases. With V trimmed by 4 bases and J by 0 bases, 7 bases remained unmatched. The CDR3 extends over 16 amino acids. Per the germline V gene, CDR1 is SGHTS and CDR2 is YDEGEE. The CDR3 is CASSPPAGDSTDTQYF. In DNA, the CDR3 is TGTGCCAGCAGCCCCCCAGCGGGGGATAGCACAGATACGCAGTATTTT.

This chain connects TRBV5-5 to TRBJ1-6; weak D call: TRBD1 (5 bases). The V gene lost 3 bases and the J gene lost 9 bases, with 16 bases spanning the gap. This CDR3 is 15 amino acids long. Germline V lookup: CDR1 SGHKS, CDR2 YYEKEE (reference sequence). The CDR3 DNA is TGTGCCAGCAGCTCACGGGCAGGGTCCGGTTCACCCCTCCACTTT. Residues: CASSSRAGSGSPLHF.

The chain joins TRBV5-1 to TRBJ2-3; D is unresolved. This CDR3 comprises 13 residues. The germline V gene has CDR1 SGHRS and CDR2 YFSETQ. V was cut by 0 bases and J by 2 bases, with 4 bases left in between. The CDR3: CASSLAVTDTQYF. The CDR3 nucleotides read TGCGCCAGCAGCTTGGCAGTCACAGATACGCAGTATTTT.

V gene TRBV30 combines with J gene TRBJ1-6; TRBD1 matches 7 bases. The CDR3 is made up of 15 amino acids. Trimming cost V 8 bases and J 5 bases; bases outside gene matches: 12. Germline-derived CDR1 and CDR2 are GTSNPN and SVGIG (reference sequence). The CDR3 sequence: CAGSNGQANNSPLHF. In DNA form, the CDR3 reads TGTGCCGGAAGTAACGGACAGGCAAATAATTCACCCCTCCACTTT.

The chain couples TRBV5-1 to TRBJ2-3; 9 bases are a match to TRBD2. This CDR3 is 18 amino acids long. Losses at the gene ends were 6 bases for V and 3 bases for J; bases not matched to a gene: 17. CDR1 and CDR2 (germline): SGHRS, YFSETQ. CDR3: CASTLPGAGGPVTDTQYF. The DNA for the CDR3 is TGCGCCAGCACGCTTCCCGGGGCGGGAGGGCCTGTTACAGATACGCAGTATTTT.

This chain joins TRBV9 and TRBJ2-7; 9 bases line up with TRBD2. Per the germline V gene, CDR1 is SGDLS and CDR2 is YYNGEE. The CDR3 consists of 15 residues. J gave up 3 bases and V 0 bases, and 4 bases lay outside the gene matches. CDR3 sequence reads: CASSVGGSGGYEQYF. The CDR3 DNA reads as TGTGCCAGCAGCGTAGGGGGTAGCGGGGGCTACGAGCAGTACTTC.

V usage is TRBV6-5 and J usage is TRBJ2-7, with 9 bases aligning to TRBD2. The CDR3 runs to 16 residues. The ends lost 1 base at V and 2 bases at J; junction bases unmatched: 6. Germline values: CDR1 MNHEY, CDR2 SVGAGI. CDR3 region: CASSYYIAGVPYEQYF. The CDR3 nucleotides read TGTGCCAGCAGTTACTACATAGCGGGAGTACCCTACGAGCAGTACTTC.

The chain carries TRBV19 and TRBJ1-5, with 9 bases that match TRBD1. Looked up from germline, CDR1 is LNHDA and CDR2 is SQIVND (reference sequence). The CDR3 has 15 amino acids. The junction had 5 bases not matched to a gene; V was cut back by 4 bases and J by 4 bases. The CDR3 is CASSKGQGRNQPQHF. The CDR3 region has the DNA TGTGCCAGTAGTAAGGGACAGGGAAGAAATCAGCCCCAGCATTTT. The variable domain in full, with the rest retrieved from reference TRBV19 and TRBJ1-5, is DGGITQSPKYLFRKEGQNVTLSCEQNLNHDAMYWYRQDPGQGLRLIYYSQIVNDFQKGDIAEGYSVSREKKESFPLTVTSAQKNPTAFYLCASSKGQGRNQPQHFGDGTRLSIL.